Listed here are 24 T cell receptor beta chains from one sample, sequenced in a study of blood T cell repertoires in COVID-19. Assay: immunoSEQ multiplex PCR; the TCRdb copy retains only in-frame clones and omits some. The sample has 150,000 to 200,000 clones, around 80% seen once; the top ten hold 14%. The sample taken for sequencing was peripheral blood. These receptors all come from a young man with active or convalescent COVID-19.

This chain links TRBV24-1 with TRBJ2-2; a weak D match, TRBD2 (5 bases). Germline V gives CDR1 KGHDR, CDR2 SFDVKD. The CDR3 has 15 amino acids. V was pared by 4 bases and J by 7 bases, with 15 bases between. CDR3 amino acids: CATSEPGSRGGELFF. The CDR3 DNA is TGTGCCACCAGTGAGCCGGGATCTAGAGGCGGGGAGCTGTTTTTT.

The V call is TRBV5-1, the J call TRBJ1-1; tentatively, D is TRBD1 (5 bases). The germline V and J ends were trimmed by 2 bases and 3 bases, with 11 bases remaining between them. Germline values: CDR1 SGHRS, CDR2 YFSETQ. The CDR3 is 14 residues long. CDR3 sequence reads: CASSFGQGYTEAFF. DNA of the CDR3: TGCGCCAGCAGCTTCGGGCAGGGATACACTGAAGCTTTCTTT.

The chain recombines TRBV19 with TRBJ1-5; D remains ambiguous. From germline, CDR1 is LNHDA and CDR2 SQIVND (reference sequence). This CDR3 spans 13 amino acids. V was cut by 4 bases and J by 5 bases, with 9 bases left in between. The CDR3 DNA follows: TGTGCCAGTAGTACAGCGGCGGATCAGCCCCAGCATTTT. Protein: CASSTAADQPQHF.

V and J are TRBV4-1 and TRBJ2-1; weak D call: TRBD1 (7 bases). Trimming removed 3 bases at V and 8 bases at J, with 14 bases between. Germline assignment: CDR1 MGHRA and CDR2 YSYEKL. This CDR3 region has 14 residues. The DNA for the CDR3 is TGCGCCAGCAGCCAGTCAGGGGGGCGAGATGAGCAGTTCTTC. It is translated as CASSQSGGRDEQFF.

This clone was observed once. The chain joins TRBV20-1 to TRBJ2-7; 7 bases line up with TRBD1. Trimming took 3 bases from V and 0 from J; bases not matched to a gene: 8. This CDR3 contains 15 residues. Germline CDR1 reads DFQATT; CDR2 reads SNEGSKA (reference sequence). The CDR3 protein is CSASPQGTSSYEQYF. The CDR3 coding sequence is TGCAGTGCTAGTCCACAGGGGACGAGCTCCTACGAGCAGTACTTC.

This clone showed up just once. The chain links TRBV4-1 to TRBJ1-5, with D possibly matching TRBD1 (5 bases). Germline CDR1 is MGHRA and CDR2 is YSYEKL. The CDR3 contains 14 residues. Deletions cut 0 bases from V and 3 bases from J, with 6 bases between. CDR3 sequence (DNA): TGCGCCAGCAGCCAAGAAGGGGACAATCAGCCCCAGCATTTT. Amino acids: CASSQEGDNQPQHF.

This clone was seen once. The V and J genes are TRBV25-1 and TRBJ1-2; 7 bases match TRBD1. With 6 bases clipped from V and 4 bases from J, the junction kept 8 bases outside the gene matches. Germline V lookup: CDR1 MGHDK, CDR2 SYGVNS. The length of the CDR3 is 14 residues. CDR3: CASSDRVSVYGYTF. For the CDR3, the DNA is TGTGCCAGCAGCGACAGGGTTTCGGTCTATGGCTACACCTTC.

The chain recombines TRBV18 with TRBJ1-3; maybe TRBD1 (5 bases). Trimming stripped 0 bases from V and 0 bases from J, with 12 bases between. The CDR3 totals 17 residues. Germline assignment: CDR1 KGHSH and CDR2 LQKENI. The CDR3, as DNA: TGTGCCAGCTCACCACCGGAGGGGATCAGCTCTGGAAACACCATATATTTT. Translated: CASSPPEGISSGNTIYF.

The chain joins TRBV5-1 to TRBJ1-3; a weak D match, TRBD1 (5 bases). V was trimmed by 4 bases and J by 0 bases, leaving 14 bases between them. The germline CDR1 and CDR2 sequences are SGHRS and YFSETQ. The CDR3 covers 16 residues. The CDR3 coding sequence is TGCGCCAGCAGCGCAACAGGTTTAGACTCTGGAAACACCATATATTTT. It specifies CASSATGLDSGNTIYF. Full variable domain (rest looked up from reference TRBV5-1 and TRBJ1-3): KAGVTQTPRYLIKTRGQQVTLSCSPISGHRSVSWYQQTPGQGLQFLFEYFSETQRNKGNFPGRFSGRQFSNSRSEMNVSTLELGDSALYLCASSATGLDSGNTIYFGEGSWLTVV.

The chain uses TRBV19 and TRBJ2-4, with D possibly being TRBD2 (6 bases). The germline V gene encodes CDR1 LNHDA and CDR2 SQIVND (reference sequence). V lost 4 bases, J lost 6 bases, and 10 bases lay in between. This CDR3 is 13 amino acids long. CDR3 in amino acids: CASSSAGGNIQYF. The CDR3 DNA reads TGTGCCAGTAGTAGCGCCGGGGGAAACATTCAGTACTTC.

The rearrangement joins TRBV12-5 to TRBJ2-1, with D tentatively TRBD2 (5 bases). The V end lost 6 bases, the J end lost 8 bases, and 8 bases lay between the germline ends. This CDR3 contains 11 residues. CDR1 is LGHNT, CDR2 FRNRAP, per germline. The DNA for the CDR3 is TGTGCTAGTGGCGGAGGCCATGAGCAGTTCTTC. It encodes CASGGGHEQFF.

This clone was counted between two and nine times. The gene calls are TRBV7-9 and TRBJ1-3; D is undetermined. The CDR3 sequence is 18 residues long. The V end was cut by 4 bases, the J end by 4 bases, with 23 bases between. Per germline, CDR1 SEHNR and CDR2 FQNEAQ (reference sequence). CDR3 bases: TGTGCCAGCAGCTCACCGTTTCCCTCCCCATCGAGAGGAAACACCATATATTTT. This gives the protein CASSSPFPSPSRGNTIYF.

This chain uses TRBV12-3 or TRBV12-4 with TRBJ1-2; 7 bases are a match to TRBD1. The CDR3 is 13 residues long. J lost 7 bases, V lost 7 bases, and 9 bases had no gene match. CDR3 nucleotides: TGTGCCAGCATCCTCAGGGGGGCCGGTGGCTACACCTTC. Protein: CASILRGAGGYTF.

This CDR3 reads CASSFQGGDGYTF. CDR3 sequence (DNA): TGTGCCAGCAGCTTCCAGGGAGGTGATGGCTACACCTTC. This sequence joins TRBV7-2 and TRBJ1-2, with D possibly matching TRBD1 (5 bases). The CDR3 is 13 residues long. From germline, CDR1 is SGHTA and CDR2 FQGNSA. With 3 bases removed from V and 6 bases from J, the gap between germline ends came to 11 bases.

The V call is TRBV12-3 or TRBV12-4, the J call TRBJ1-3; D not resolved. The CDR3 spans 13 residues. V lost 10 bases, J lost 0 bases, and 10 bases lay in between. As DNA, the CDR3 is TGTGCCACTACGCGGAGCTCTGGAAACACCATATATTTT. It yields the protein CATTRSSGNTIYF.

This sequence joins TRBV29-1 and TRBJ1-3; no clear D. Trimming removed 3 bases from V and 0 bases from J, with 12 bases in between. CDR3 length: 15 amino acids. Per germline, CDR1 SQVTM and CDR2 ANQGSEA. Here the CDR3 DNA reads TGCAGCGTTGACACGCAGGCCAACTCTGGAAACACCATATATTTT. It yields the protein CSVDTQANSGNTIYF.

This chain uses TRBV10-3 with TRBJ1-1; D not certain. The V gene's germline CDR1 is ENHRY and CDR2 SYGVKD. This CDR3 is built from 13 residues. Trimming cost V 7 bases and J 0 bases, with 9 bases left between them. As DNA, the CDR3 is TGTGCCATCAAGATACAGCTGAACACTGAAGCTTTCTTT. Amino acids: CAIKIQLNTEAFF.

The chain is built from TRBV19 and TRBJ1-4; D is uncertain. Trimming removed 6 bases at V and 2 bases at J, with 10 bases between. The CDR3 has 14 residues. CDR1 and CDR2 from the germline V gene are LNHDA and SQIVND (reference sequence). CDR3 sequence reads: CASRLGITNEKLFF. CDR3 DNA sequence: TGTGCCAGTAGACTGGGCATCACTAATGAAAAACTGTTTTTT.

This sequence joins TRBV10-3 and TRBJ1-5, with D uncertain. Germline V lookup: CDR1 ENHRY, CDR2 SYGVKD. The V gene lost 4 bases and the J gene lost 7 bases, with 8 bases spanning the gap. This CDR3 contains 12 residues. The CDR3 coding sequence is TGTGCCATCAGTGGGGGAGAACAGCCCCAGCATTTT. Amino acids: CAISGGEQPQHF.

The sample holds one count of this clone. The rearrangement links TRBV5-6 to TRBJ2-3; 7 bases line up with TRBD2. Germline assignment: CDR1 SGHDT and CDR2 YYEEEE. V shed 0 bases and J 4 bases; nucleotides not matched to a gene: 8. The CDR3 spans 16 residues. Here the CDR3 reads CASSLAGGIWADTQYF. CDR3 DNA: TGTGCCAGCAGCTTGGCGGGGGGAATCTGGGCAGATACGCAGTATTTT.

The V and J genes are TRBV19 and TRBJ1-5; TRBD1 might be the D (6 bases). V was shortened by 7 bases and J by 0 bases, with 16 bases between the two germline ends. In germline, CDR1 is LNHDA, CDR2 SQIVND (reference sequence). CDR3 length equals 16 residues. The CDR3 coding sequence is TGTGCCAGTATCCGGACAGCTGTGGGTAGCAATCAGCCCCAGCATTTT. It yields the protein CASIRTAVGSNQPQHF.

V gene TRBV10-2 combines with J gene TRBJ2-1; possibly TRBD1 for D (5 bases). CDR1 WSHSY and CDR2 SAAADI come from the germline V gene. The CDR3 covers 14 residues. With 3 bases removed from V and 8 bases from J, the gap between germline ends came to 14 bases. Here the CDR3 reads CASSEQVIGDEQFF. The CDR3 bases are TGCGCCAGCAGTGAACAGGTAATTGGCGATGAGCAGTTCTTC.

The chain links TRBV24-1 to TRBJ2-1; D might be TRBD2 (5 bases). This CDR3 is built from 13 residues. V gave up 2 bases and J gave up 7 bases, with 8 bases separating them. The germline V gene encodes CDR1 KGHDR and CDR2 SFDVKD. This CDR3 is CATSDYWRNEQFF. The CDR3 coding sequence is TGTGCCACCAGTGATTATTGGAGGAATGAGCAGTTCTTC.

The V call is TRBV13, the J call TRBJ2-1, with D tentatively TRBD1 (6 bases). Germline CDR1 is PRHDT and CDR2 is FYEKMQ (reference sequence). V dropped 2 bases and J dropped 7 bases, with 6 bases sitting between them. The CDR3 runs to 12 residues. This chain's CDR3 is CASSLRGNEQFF. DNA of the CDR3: TGTGCCAGCAGCTTAAGGGGGAATGAGCAGTTCTTC.